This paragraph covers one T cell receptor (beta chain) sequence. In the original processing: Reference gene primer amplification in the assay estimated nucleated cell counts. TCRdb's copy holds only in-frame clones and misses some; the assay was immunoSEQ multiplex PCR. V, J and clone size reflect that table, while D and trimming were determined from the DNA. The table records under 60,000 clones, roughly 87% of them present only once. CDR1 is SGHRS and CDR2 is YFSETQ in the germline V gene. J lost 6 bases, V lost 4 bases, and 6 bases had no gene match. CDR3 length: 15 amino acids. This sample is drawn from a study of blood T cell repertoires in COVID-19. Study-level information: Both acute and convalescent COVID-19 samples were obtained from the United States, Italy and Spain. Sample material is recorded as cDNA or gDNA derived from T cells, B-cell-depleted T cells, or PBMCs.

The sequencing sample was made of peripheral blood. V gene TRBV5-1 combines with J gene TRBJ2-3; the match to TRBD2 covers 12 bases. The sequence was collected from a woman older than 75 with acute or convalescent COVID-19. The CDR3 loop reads CASSQLAGGADTQYF. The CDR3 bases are TGCGCCAGCAGCCAACTAGCGGGGGGTGCTGATACGCAGTATTTT.